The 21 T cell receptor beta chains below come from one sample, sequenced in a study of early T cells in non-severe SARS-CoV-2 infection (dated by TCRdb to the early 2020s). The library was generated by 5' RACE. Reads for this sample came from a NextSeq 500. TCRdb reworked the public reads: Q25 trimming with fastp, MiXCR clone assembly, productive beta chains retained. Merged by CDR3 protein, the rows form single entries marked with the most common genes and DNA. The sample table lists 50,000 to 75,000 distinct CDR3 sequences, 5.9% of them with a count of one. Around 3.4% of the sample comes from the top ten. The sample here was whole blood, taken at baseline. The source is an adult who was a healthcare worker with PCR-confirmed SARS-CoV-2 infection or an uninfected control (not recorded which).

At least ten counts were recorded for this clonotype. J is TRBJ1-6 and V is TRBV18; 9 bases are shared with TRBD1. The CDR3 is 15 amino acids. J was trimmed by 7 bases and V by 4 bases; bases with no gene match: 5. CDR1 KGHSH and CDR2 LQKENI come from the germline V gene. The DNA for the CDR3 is TGTGCCAGCTCACAGGGGACAGGGATGAATTCACCCCTCCACTTT. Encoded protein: CASSQGTGMNSPLHF.

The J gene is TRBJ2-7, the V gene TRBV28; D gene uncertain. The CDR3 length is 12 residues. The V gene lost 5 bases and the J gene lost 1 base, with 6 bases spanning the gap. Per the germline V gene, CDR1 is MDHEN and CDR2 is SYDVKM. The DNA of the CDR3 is TGTGCCAGCAGTCGACGGTCCTACGAGCAGTACTTC. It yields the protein CASSRRSYEQYF. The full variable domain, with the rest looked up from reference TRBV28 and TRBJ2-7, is DVKVTQSSRYLVKRTGEKVFLECVQDMDHENMFWYRQDPGLGLRLIYFSYDVKMKEKGDIPEGYSVSREKKERFSLILESASTNQTSMYLCASSRRSYEQYFGPGTRLTVT.

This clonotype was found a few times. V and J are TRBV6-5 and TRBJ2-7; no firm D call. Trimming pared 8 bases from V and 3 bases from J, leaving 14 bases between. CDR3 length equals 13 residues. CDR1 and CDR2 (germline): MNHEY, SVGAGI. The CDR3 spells CASARGHDYEQYF. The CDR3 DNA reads TGTGCCAGCGCTCGCGGTCACGACTACGAGCAGTACTTC.

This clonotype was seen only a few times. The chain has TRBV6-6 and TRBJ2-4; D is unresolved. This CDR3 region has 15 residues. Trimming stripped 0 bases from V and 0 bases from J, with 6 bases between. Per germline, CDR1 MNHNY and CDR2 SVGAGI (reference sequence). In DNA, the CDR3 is TGTGCCAGCAGTTACTCGGGGTTAGCCAAAAACATTCAGTACTTC. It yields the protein CASSYSGLAKNIQYF.

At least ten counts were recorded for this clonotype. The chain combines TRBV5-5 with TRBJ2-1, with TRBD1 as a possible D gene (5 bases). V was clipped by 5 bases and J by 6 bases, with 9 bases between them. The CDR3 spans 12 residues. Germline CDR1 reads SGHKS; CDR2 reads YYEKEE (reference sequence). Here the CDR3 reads CASSFQGNEQFF. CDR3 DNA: TGTGCCAGCAGTTTTCAGGGCAATGAGCAGTTCTTC.

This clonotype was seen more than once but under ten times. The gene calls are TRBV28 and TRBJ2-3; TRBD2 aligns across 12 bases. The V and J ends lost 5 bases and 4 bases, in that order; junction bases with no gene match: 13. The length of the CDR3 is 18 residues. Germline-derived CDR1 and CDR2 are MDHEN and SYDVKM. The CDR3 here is CASSPLAGGGFRADTQYF. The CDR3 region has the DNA TGTGCCAGCAGTCCTCTAGCGGGAGGGGGATTCCGCGCAGATACGCAGTATTTT.

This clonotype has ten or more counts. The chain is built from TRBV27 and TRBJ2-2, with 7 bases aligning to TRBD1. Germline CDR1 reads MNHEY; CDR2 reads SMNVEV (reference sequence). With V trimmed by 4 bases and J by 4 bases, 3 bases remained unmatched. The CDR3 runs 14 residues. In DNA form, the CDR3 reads TGTGCCAGCAGTTCTGACAGGGTCACCGGGGAGCTGTTTTTT. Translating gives CASSSDRVTGELFF.

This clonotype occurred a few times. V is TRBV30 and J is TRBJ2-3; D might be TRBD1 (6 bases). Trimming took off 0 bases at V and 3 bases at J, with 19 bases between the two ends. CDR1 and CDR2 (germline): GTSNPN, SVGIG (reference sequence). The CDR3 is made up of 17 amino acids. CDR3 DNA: TGTGCCTGGAGTGTACGGGGCGCAGGGGCCGTTACAGATACGCAGTATTTT. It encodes CAWSVRGAGAVTDTQYF. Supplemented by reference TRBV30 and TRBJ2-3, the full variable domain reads SQTIHQWPATLVQPVGSPLSLECTVEGTSNPNLYWYRQAAGRGLQLLFYSVGIGQISSEVPQNLSASRPQDRQFILSSKKLLLSDSGFYLCAWSVRGAGAVTDTQYFGPGTRLTVL.

This chain's CDR3 is CASRSGEGATNEKLFF. The CDR3 bases are TGTGCCAGCAGGTCGGGGGAGGGGGCAACTAATGAAAAACTGTTTTTT. V gene TRBV6-1 combines with J gene TRBJ1-4; TRBD1 is a possible D gene (6 bases). Germline lookup yields CDR1 MNHNS and CDR2 SASEGT. Trimming cost V 6 bases and J 0 bases, with 14 bases left between them. The CDR3 sequence is 16 residues long.

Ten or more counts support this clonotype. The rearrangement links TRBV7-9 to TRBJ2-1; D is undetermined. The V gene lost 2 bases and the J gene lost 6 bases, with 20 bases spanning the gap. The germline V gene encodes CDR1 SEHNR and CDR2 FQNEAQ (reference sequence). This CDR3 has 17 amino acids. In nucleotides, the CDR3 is TGTGCCAGCAGCTTACATGTAGTATGGAAAGGATCCAATGAGCAGTTCTTC. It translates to CASSLHVVWKGSNEQFF.

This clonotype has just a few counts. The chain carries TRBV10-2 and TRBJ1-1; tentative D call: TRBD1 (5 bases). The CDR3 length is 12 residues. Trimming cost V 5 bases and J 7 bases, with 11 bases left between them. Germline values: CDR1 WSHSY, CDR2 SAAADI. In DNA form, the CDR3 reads TGCGCCAGCAGTCTCAGGGAGGGTGAAGCTTTCTTT. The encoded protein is CASSLREGEAFF.

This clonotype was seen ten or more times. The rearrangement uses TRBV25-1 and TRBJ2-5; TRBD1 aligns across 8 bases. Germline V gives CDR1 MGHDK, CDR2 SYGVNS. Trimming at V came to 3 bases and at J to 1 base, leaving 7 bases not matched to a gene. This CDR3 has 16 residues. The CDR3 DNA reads TGTGCCAGCAGTGAGGCCGAGGACAGGGTCCAAGAGACCCAGTACTTC. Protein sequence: CASSEAEDRVQETQYF. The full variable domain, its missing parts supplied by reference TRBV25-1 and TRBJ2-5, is EADIYQTPRYLVIGTGKKITLECSQTMGHDKMYWYQQDPGMELHLIHYSYGVNSTEKGDLSSESTVSRIRTEHFPLTLESARPSHTSQYLCASSEAEDRVQETQYFGPGTRLLVL.

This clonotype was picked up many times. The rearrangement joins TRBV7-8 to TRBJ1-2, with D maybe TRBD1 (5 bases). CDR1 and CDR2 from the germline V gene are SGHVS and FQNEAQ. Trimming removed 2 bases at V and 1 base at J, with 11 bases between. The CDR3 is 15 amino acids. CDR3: CASSLRSDSNYGYTF. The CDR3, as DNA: TGTGCCAGCAGCTTAAGGAGCGACAGTAACTATGGCTACACCTTC. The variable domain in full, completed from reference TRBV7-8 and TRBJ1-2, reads GAGVSQSPRYKVAKRGQDVALRCDPISGHVSLFWYQQALGQGPEFLTYFQNEAQLDKSGLPSDRFFAERPEGSVSTLKIQRTQQEDSAVYLCASSLRSDSNYGYTFGSGTRLTVV.

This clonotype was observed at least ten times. The DNA of the CDR3 is TGTGCCACCAGCAGCCATTCAGGTTACGAGCAGTACTTC. It codes for CATSSHSGYEQYF. This chain links TRBV15 with TRBJ2-7; D uncertain. Germline CDR1 and CDR2: LNHNV and YYDKDF (reference sequence). CDR3 length: 13 amino acids. Trimming left V 3 bases short and J 4 bases short, with 10 bases between.

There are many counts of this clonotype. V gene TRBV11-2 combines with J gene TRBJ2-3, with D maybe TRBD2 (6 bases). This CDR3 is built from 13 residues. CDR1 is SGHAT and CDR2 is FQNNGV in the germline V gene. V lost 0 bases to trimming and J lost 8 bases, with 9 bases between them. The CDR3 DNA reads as TGTGCCAGCAGCTTAGACCGTAGCGGTACGCAGTATTTT. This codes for CASSLDRSGTQYF.

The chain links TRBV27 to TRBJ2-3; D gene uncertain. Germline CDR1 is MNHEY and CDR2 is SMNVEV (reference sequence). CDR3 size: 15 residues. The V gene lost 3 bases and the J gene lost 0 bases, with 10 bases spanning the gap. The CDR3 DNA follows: TGTGCCAGCAGTTTTAGGACGGATAGCACAGATACGCAGTATTTT. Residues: CASSFRTDSTDTQYF.

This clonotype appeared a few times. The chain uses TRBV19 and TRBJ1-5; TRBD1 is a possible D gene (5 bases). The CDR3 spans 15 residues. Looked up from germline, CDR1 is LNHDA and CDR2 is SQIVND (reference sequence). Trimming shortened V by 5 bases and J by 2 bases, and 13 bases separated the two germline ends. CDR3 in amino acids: CASSAAREGNQPQHF. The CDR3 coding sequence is TGTGCCAGTAGTGCCGCCAGGGAGGGCAATCAGCCCCAGCATTTT.

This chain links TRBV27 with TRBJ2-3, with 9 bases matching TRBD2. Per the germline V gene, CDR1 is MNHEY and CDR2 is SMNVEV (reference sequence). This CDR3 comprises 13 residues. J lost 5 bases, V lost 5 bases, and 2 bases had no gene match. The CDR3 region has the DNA TGTGCCAGCAGTCAAGCGGGGGGAGATACGCAGTATTTT. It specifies CASSQAGGDTQYF.

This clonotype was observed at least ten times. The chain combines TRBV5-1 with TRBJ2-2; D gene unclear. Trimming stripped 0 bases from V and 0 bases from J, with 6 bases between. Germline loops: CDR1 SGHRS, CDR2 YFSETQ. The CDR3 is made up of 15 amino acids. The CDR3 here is CASSLVRPNTGELFF. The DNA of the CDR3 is TGCGCCAGCAGCTTGGTGCGTCCGAACACCGGGGAGCTGTTTTTT.

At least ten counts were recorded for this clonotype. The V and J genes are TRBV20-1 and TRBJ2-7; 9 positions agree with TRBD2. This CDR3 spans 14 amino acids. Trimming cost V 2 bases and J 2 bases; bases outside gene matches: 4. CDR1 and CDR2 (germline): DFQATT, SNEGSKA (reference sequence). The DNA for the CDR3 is TGCAGTGCTAGACACCCTAGCGGGGCCTACGAGCAGTACTTC. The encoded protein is CSARHPSGAYEQYF.

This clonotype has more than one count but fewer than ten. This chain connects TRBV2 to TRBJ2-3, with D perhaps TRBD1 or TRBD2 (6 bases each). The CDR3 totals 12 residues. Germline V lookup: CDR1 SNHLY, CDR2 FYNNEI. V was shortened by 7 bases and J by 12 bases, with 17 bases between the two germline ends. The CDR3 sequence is CASNGGQGFQYF. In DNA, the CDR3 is TGTGCCAGCAATGGGGGGCAGGGATTCCAGTATTTT.